These T cell receptor beta chains were read from a single sample in a study of blood T cell repertoires in COVID-19. Sequencing used immunoSEQ multiplex PCR; TCRdb keeps in-frame clones, though not all of them. The table has 150,000 to 200,000 clones, roughly four fifths seen once. Sequenced: peripheral blood. The receptors shown here come from a woman in her forties with COVID-19, enrolled during active disease. Both conserved end residues are part of each CDR3. Each record gives: J gene, V gene, CDR3 protein.

j_gene: TRBJ2-5
v_gene: TRBV5-4
CDR3aa: CASSPPMVAGSATQYF

j_gene: TRBJ2-5
v_gene: TRBV3-1/TRBV3-2
CDR3aa: CASSQDRRERGETQYF

j_gene: TRBJ2-5
v_gene: TRBV6-5
CDR3aa: CASSQGLEETQYF

j_gene: TRBJ1-5
v_gene: TRBV9
CDR3aa: CASSVAGGQPQHF

j_gene: TRBJ1-2
v_gene: TRBV3-1/TRBV3-2
CDR3aa: CASKPDRSYGYTF

j_gene: TRBJ1-2
v_gene: TRBV7-8
CDR3aa: CASSLYGQSNYGYTF

j_gene: TRBJ1-1
v_gene: TRBV6-1
CDR3aa: CASSEVGRGNTEAFF

j_gene: TRBJ2-4
v_gene: TRBV3-1/TRBV3-2
CDR3aa: CASSQERTLKNIQYF

j_gene: TRBJ2-1
v_gene: TRBV3-1/TRBV3-2
CDR3aa: CASSQDLGLVYNEQFF

j_gene: TRBJ2-3
v_gene: TRBV29-1
CDR3aa: CSVEAPTGGLTDTQYF

j_gene: TRBJ1-5
v_gene: TRBV12-3/TRBV12-4
CDR3aa: CASRQVPNQPQHF

j_gene: TRBJ2-5
v_gene: TRBV11-2
CDR3aa: CASSVLSWETQYF

j_gene: TRBJ2-2
v_gene: TRBV27
CDR3aa: CASSPLSGTGLTGELFF

j_gene: TRBJ2-1
v_gene: TRBV27
CDR3aa: CASSRTGTGLTYEQFF

j_gene: TRBJ1-3
v_gene: TRBV2
CDR3aa: CASSVSSGNTIYF

j_gene: TRBJ2-3
v_gene: TRBV3-1/TRBV3-2
CDR3aa: CASSRLAGGTDTQYF

j_gene: TRBJ1-3
v_gene: TRBV2
CDR3aa: CASNALSGNTIYF

j_gene: TRBJ1-5
v_gene: TRBV19
CDR3aa: CASSDHRGSNQPQHF

j_gene: TRBJ1-4
v_gene: TRBV28
CDR3aa: CASSGDLAGLLSTNEKLFF

j_gene: TRBJ2-1
v_gene: TRBV7-2
CDR3aa: CASSPLAGGVYNEQFF

j_gene: TRBJ2-5
v_gene: TRBV9
CDR3aa: CASSPTGHKQETQYF

j_gene: TRBJ2-7
v_gene: TRBV7-3
CDR3aa: CASSYRQGGEQYF

j_gene: TRBJ2-3
v_gene: TRBV5-1
CDR3aa: CASSVDTDTQYF

j_gene: TRBJ1-2
v_gene: TRBV6-7
CDR3aa: CASSYLTGRYGYTF

j_gene: TRBJ2-1
v_gene: TRBV9
CDR3aa: CASSVPPYNEQFF

j_gene: TRBJ1-1
v_gene: TRBV9
CDR3aa: CASSPGGSGGTEAFF

j_gene: TRBJ2-5
v_gene: TRBV7-2
CDR3aa: CASRTSGGGETQYF

j_gene: TRBJ2-3
v_gene: TRBV7-3
CDR3aa: CASSYQVTDTQYF

j_gene: TRBJ1-3
v_gene: TRBV9
CDR3aa: CASSVGGGRHSGNTIYF

j_gene: TRBJ2-1
v_gene: TRBV27
CDR3aa: CASSSTGRNEQFF

j_gene: TRBJ1-2
v_gene: TRBV5-4
CDR3aa: CASSLNRGDYGYTF

j_gene: TRBJ2-2
v_gene: TRBV9
CDR3aa: CASSAHTGELFF

j_gene: TRBJ1-5
v_gene: TRBV18
CDR3aa: CASSLKVGEPQHF